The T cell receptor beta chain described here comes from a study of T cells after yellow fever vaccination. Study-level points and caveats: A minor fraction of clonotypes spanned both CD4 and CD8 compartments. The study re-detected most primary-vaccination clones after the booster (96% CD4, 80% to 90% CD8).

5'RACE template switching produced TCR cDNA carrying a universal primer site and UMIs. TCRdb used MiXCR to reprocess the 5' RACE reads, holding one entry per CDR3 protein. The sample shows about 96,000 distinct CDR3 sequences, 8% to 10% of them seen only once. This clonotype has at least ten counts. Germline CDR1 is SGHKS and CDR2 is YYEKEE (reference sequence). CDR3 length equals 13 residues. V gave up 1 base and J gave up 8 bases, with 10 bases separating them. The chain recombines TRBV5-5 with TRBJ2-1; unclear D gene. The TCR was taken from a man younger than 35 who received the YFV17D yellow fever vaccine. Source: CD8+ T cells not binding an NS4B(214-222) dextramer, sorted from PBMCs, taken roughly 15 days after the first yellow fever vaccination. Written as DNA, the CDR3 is TGTGCCAGCAGCTTGTTAGGTGTGGATGAGCAGTTCTTC. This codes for CASSLLGVDEQFF.